The TCR beta chain under discussion was sequenced for a study of blood T cell repertoires in COVID-19. Whole-study context: From T cells, B-cell-depleted T cells, or PBMCs came the material, which was cDNA or gDNA.

Individuals drawn from approximately 26 US areas were roughly 18 to 95 years old. Trimming shortened V by 3 bases and J by 4 bases, and 15 bases separated the two germline ends. Looked up from germline, CDR1 is MNHEY and CDR2 is SMNVEV (reference sequence). The CDR3 is 15 residues long. Libraries were prepared by immunoSEQ multiplex PCR; TCRdb keeps only in-frame clonotypes and omits some of them. This table holds 300,000 or so clones, more than 90% found once. The sample holds one count of this clone. This clonotype originated in a man aged 60 to 75 who had recovered from COVID-19. J is TRBJ1-2 and V is TRBV27; D not resolved. The sample comprised PBMCs or T cells enriched from blood (not recorded which). CDR3 bases: TGTGCCAGCAGTTTTCGTGGCGGATCGGGCTATGGCTACACCTTC. Translated, it gives CASSFRGGSGYGYTF.